This TCR beta chain came from a study of regulatory T cells in long-lasting Graves disease. Time point denoted: newly diagnosed GD, antithyroid drugs for less than 3 months. Researchers made the TCR library from RNA that was extracted from PBMCs. Clinicians diagnosed Graves' disease using American Thyroid Association guidelines. V was pared by 7 bases and J by 9 bases, with 12 bases between. Germline V gives CDR1 SQVTM, CDR2 ANQGSEA. The CDR3 sequence is 10 residues long. In this sample, this clonotype turned up many times. Its antigen is as yet unknown. CDR3 regions were amplified by Arm-PCR using iRepertoire HTBI primers to build TCR beta libraries. One entry per CDR3 protein, called by TCRdb with MiXCR from the multiplex PCR reads. The table shows a few hundred thousand distinct CDR3 sequences, with approximately 13% occurring only once. Findings and limits, study-wide: Patients with persistent Graves' had lower TCR diversity than newly diagnosed patients. Samples came from peripheral blood alone, without thyroid tissue.

The same data also went into a second study, on T cells in Graves' hyperthyroidism and ophthalmopathy.

This sequence originates from a man aged 25 to 40 with Graves disease. The sequencing here drew on peripheral blood mononuclear cells (PBMCs), taken at new diagnosis, from a patient treated with antithyroid drugs. This chain links TRBV29-1 with TRBJ2-5, with D possibly matching TRBD2 (5 bases). Here the CDR3 reads CSGWTGSQYF. CDR3 coding DNA: TGCAGCGGCTGGACGGGGTCCCAGTACTTC.